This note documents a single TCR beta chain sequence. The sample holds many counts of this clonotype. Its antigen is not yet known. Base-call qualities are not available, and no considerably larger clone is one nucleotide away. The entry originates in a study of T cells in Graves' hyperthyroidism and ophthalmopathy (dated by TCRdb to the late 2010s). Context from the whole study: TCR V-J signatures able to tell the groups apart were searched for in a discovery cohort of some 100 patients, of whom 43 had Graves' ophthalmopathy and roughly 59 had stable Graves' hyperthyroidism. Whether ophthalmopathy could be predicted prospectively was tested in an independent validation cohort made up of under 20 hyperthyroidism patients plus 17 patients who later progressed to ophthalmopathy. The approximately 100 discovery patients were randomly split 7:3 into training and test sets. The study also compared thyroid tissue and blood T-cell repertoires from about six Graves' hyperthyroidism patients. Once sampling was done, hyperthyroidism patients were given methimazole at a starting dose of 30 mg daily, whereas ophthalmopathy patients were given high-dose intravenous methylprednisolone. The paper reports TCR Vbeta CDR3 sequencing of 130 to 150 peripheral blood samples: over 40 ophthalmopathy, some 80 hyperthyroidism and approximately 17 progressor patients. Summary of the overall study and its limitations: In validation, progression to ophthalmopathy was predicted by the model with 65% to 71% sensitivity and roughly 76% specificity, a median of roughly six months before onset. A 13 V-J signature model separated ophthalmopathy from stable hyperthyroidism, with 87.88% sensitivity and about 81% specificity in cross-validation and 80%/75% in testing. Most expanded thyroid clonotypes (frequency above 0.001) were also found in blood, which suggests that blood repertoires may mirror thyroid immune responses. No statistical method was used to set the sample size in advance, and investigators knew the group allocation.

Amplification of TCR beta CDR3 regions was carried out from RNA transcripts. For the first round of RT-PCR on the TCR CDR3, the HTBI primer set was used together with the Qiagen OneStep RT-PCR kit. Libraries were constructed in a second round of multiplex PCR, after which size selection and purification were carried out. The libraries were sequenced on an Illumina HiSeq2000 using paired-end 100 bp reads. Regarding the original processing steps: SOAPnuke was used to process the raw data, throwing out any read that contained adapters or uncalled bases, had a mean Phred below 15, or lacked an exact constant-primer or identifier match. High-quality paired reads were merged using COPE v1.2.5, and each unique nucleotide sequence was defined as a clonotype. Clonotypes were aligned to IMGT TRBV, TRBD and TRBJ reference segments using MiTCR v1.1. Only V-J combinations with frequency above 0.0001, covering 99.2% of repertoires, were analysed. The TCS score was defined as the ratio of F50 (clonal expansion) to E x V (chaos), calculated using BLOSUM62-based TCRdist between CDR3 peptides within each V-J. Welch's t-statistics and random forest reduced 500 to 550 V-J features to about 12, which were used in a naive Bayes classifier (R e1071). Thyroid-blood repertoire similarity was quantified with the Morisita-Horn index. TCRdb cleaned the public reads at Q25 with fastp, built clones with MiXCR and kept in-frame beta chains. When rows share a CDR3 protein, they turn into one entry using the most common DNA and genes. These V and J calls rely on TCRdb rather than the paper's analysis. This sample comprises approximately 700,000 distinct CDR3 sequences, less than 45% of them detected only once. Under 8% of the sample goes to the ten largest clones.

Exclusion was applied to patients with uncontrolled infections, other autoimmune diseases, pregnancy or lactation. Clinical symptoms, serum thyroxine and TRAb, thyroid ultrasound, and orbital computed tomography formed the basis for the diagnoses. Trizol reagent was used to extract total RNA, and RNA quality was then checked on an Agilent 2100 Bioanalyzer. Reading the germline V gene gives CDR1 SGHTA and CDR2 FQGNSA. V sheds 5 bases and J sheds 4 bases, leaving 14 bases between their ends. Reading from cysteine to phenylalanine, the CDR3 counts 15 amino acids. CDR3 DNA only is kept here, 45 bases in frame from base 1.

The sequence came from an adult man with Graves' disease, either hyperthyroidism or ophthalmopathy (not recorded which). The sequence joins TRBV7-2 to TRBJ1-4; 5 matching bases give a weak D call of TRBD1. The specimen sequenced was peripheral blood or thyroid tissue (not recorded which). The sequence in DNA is TGTGCCAGCAGCAAGGGGTGGGGCGTTAATGAAAAACTGTTTTTT. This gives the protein CASSKGWGVNEKLFF.